Included here is one T cell receptor (beta chain) sequence, with context. Germline CDR1 is SGHKS and CDR2 is YYEKEE (reference sequence). This CDR3 region has 14 residues. V was cut by 3 bases and J by 4 bases, with 11 bases left in between. The sample comes from a study of OX40 agonist ivuxolimab in advanced cancers. The repertoire was sequenced with immunoSEQ multiplex PCR; TCRdb's copy has only in-frame clones and lacks some. The data contain around 53,000 clones, approximately 80% of them singletons. The starting material was CD4+ or CD8+ T cells sorted from blood, obtained in a trial of the OX40 agonist ivuxolimab. The chain links TRBV5-5 to TRBJ1-5, with D possibly matching TRBD1 (5 bases). The sequence derives from an adult with an advanced solid tumor such as melanoma, head and neck, liver or kidney cancer. CDR3 loop: CASSYGTPNQPQHF. Here the CDR3 DNA reads TGTGCCAGCAGCTATGGGACGCCGAATCAGCCCCAGCATTTT.